This T cell receptor (beta chain) came from a study of T cell repertoires in cytomegalovirus infection. Study in general: It was recently identified HLA-C-restricted and well-studied HLA-B-restricted CMV epitopes that the study used.

The CDR3 totals 15 residues. Germline loops: CDR1 SGHNT, CDR2 YYREEE (reference sequence). Trimming at V came to 4 bases and at J to 7 bases, leaving 12 bases not matched to a gene. One entry per CDR3 protein, called by TCRdb with MiXCR from the reads. Of fewer than 350,000 distinct CDR3 sequences in the sample, about 27% were seen once. Note on this clonotype: Antigen specificity is unknown.

The source is a human donor in good health (CMV status not recorded). Some clones in this sample may be carry-over from other donors' samples. This sample comprised cultured PBMCs, obtained from culture after CMV antigen stimulation. V is TRBV5-4 and J is TRBJ1-2, with 8 positions matching TRBD1. CDR3 in amino acids: CASSPWDRPKGGYTF. In DNA form, the CDR3 reads TGTGCCAGCAGCCCGTGGGACAGGCCTAAAGGTGGCTACACCTTC.